This is a list of T cell receptor beta chains from one sample in a study of T cell responses to AZD1222 COVID-19 vaccine. The repertoire was sequenced with immunoSEQ multiplex PCR; TCRdb's copy has only in-frame clones and lacks some. The profile shows about 100,000 clones, roughly nine tenths of them singletons. The sequencing here drew on peripheral blood, taken 28 days after the second AZD1222 dose. The receptors shown here come from an adult who received the AZD1222 COVID-19 vaccine. The CDR3 runs from the conserved cysteine through the conserved F or W. The order of the fields is D gene, clone size, J gene, V gene, CDR3 DNA, CDR3 protein. The D gene is left open where the match is weak. Clone sizes are given selectively: once, few, many, or a class where the clone is expanded.

>-|-|TRBJ1-1|TRBV15
TGTGCCACCAGCAGAGGGAGGAGGAACACTGAAGCTTTCTTT
CATSRGRRNTEAFF
>-|-|TRBJ1-2|TRBV11-2
TGTGCCAGCAGCTTAAGTGGGCAGGGATCTAAGAGTGGCTACACCTTC
CASSLSGQGSKSGYTF
>-|-|TRBJ2-1|TRBV7-3
TGTGCCAGTGCTACAGCGGTGAGCTCCTACAATGAGCAGTTCTTC
CASATAVSSYNEQFF
>TRBD1|-|TRBJ1-2|TRBV20-1
TGCAGTGCTAGTTCTGGGACAGGGGTCTATGGCTACACCTTC
CSASSGTGVYGYTF
>TRBD1|-|TRBJ1-1|TRBV7-6
TGTGCCAGCAGCCCGAGGACAGGAGAAGGGACTGAAGCTTTCTTT
CASSPRTGEGTEAFF
>-|once|TRBJ2-5|TRBV24-1
TGTGCCACCAGTGATGTGGAGACCCAGTACTTC
CATSDVETQYF
>-|-|TRBJ1-2|TRBV6-5
TGTGCCAGCAGTCCACTAGGGGCGCTTGGCTACACCTTC
CASSPLGALGYTF
>-|-|TRBJ1-2|TRBV11-2
TGTGCCAGCAGCGCCCGAACTGGTTTCTATGGCTACACCTTC
CASSARTGFYGYTF
>TRBD2|-|TRBJ2-7|TRBV11-3
TGTGCCAGCAGCTTAGGGTCTAGCGGAGCCTACGAGCAGTACTTC
CASSLGSSGAYEQYF
>TRBD2|-|TRBJ2-3|TRBV4-2
TGTGCCAGCAGCCTCCAGACTAGCGGGAGAACAGATACGCAGTATTTT
CASSLQTSGRTDTQYF
>TRBD2|-|TRBJ2-7|TRBV28
TGTGCCAGCAGACCCTACTTTGGGACTAGCACCTACGAGCAGTACTTC
CASRPYFGTSTYEQYF
>-|-|TRBJ2-2|TRBV7-9
TGTGCCAGCAGCTTATCATTAGGGAACACCGGGGAGCTGTTTTTT
CASSLSLGNTGELFF
>-|-|TRBJ1-1|TRBV10-3
TGTGCCATCAGTGCCGGGGCTGAAGCTTTCTTT
CAISAGAEAFF
>-|-|TRBJ2-1|TRBV5-6
TGTGCCAGCAGCTTGGGTCAGGGCCGCCCTGAGCAGTTCTTC
CASSLGQGRPEQFF
>-|-|TRBJ2-5|TRBV7-8
TGTGCCAGCAGCTTAGAAGGGCCGGGTCAACAAGAGACCCAGTACTTC
CASSLEGPGQQETQYF
>TRBD1|-|TRBJ1-2|TRBV10-3
TGTGCCATCAGACAACAGGGGGAAGCGGGCTACACCTTC
CAIRQQGEAGYTF
>-|-|TRBJ1-5|TRBV2
TGTGCCAGCAGAGGTCGGGGTTCCAATCAGCCCCAGCATTTT
CASRGRGSNQPQHF
>-|-|TRBJ2-7|TRBV19
TGTGCCAGTAGTATAGCCCAGGGGTTCTCCTACGAGCAGTACTTC
CASSIAQGFSYEQYF
>TRBD1|-|TRBJ1-2|TRBV6-5
TGTGCCAGCAGCCTTGACAGGGGCTATGGCTACACCTTC
CASSLDRGYGYTF
>-|once|TRBJ1-4|TRBV6-5
TGTGCCAGCTCAGGTCAGGCAATTAATGAAAAACTGTTTTTT
CASSGQAINEKLFF
>-|-|TRBJ1-1|TRBV30
TGTGCCTGGAGCTCCGGTGGGGACACTGAAGCTTTCTTT
CAWSSGGDTEAFF
>TRBD1|-|TRBJ2-1|TRBV13
TGTGCCAGCAGCTTACTTGGACAGGGGGCGCGTAATGAGCAGTTCTTC
CASSLLGQGARNEQFF
>TRBD1|once|TRBJ1-5|TRBV5-1
TGCGCCAGCAGCTTGGCCATCGTAGAGGGGGCTCATCAGCCCCAGCATTTT
CASSLAIVEGAHQPQHF
>TRBD1|once|TRBJ2-1|TRBV28
TGTGCCAGCAGTTCCAACAGACAGGGATTCTACAATGAGCAGTTCTTC
CASSSNRQGFYNEQFF
>-|-|TRBJ1-1|TRBV28
TGTGCCAGCAGTTTATGGGGGTGGTCTGAAGCTTTCTTT
CASSLWGWSEAFF
>TRBD2|-|TRBJ2-1|TRBV7-6
TGTGCCAGCAGCCTCCTAAGGGGTCTAGCGGGAGCAAACAATGAGCAGTTCTTC
CASSLLRGLAGANNEQFF
>-|-|TRBJ1-2|TRBV18
TGTGCCAGCTCACCGTTACCCACAGGGAAACCCAACTATGGCTACACCTTC
CASSPLPTGKPNYGYTF
>TRBD1|-|TRBJ1-6|TRBV28
TGTGCCAGCAGTTCCGCTGGAGGGGGCTTCCACTTT
CASSSAGGGFHF
>-|-|TRBJ1-1|TRBV24-1
TGTGCCACCAGTGCCGCGGGACCCATGAACACTGAAGCTTTCTTT
CATSAAGPMNTEAFF
>TRBD1|-|TRBJ1-5|TRBV10-3
TGTGCCATCGGGACAGGCAATCAGCCCCAGCATTTT
CAIGTGNQPQHF
>TRBD1|once|TRBJ1-6|TRBV18
TGTGCCAGCTCACAGACCGGGACAGAGAATTCACCCCTCCACTTT
CASSQTGTENSPLHF
>-|-|TRBJ1-2|TRBV28
TGTGCCAGCAGTTTGAACATACCCCTCTATGGCTACACCTTC
CASSLNIPLYGYTF